These T cell receptor beta chains were read from a single sample in a study of memory CD4+ T cells and cytomegalovirus serostatus. TCRdb keeps only in-frame clones here, not all; method: immunoSEQ multiplex PCR. The table includes tens of thousands of clones, 60% to 85% detected once. Sequences were obtained from memory CD4+ T cells from blood. The receptors shown here come from an adult in good health and CMV-seronegative. Both conserved end residues are part of each CDR3. The D gene is left open where the match is weak.

cdr3_aa v_call d_call j_call
CASSRDSYNSPLHF TRBV7-6 - TRBJ1-6
CASSLTALLGYEQFF TRBV5-1 - TRBJ2-1
CASSPPKGLDNTEAFF TRBV7-8 - TRBJ1-1
CASSLAPQSYNEQFF TRBV5-1 - TRBJ2-1
CASSLEGGRATQYF TRBV11-2 - TRBJ2-5
CASSLGTGGYTF TRBV18 - TRBJ1-2
CASSAARGGDYGYTF TRBV2 TRBD1 TRBJ1-2
CASSLGTSGGTQYF TRBV9 TRBD2 TRBJ2-3
CASSWSGVDGYTF TRBV6-6 - TRBJ1-2
CASSEAGGPLTQYF TRBV2 TRBD2 TRBJ2-5
CAAGRTGSPYEQYF TRBV19 - TRBJ2-7
CASSLVTATNEKLFF TRBV7-9 - TRBJ1-4
CASSRGAGSTEAFF TRBV6-5 - TRBJ1-1
CASRTRANYGYTF TRBV6-5 - TRBJ1-2
CASSLVNDRGPRETQYF TRBV5-6 TRBD1 TRBJ2-5
CASSEELAGGFTDTQYF TRBV6-1 TRBD2 TRBJ2-3
CASTSGGGTGELFF TRBV19 - TRBJ2-2
CASSWVVDTEAFF TRBV7-9 - TRBJ1-1
CASSEGPPNYGYTF TRBV6-1 - TRBJ1-2
CASSYGQNNSPLHF TRBV6-6 - TRBJ1-6
CASSFDVGGELFF TRBV6-5 - TRBJ2-2
CASRPDRGANSPLHF TRBV19 - TRBJ1-6
CASKWTGETQYF TRBV10-2 - TRBJ2-5
CASSLTTGTGNTIYF TRBV7-8 - TRBJ1-3
CASSVGPGPGPTSSGELFF TRBV9 - TRBJ2-2
CASSNKETQYF TRBV6-1 - TRBJ2-5
CASSPRTATYEQYF TRBV4-1 - TRBJ2-7
CAIWESRRGEQYF TRBV10-3 - TRBJ2-7
CASSSRGRNTEAFF TRBV7-9 - TRBJ1-1
CASSQGSGGKYNEQFF TRBV4-2 TRBD2 TRBJ2-1
CASRKLKDTEAFF TRBV5-1 - TRBJ1-1
CASSAQTGTGELFF TRBV9 - TRBJ2-2
CASSSRASHTEAFF TRBV7-8 - TRBJ1-1
CASSILTENTEAFF TRBV7-9 - TRBJ1-1
CAWSVRENTEAFF TRBV30 - TRBJ1-1
CASSFEGNDHSPLHF TRBV28 - TRBJ1-6
CASSFGTANSPLHF TRBV9 TRBD1 TRBJ1-6
CASSLNGGMGSGDNEQFF TRBV7-9 - TRBJ2-1
CASTGWPGDEQYF TRBV11-1 - TRBJ2-7
CASSLRTGAYEQYF TRBV6-1 TRBD1 TRBJ2-7
CASSIRAGTDTQYF TRBV6-4 - TRBJ2-3
CASKGQGGEKLFF TRBV6-5 TRBD1 TRBJ1-4
CASSDFGRAEKLFF TRBV6-1 - TRBJ1-4
CASSLRGGTDTQYF TRBV5-4 TRBD2 TRBJ2-3
CASRQGGTTYEQYF TRBV11-2 - TRBJ2-7
CASSKDGPGETQYF TRBV7-7 - TRBJ2-5
CASSGPLRGDNEQFF TRBV9 - TRBJ2-1
CASSSQQGAMREAFF TRBV7-2 TRBD1 TRBJ1-1
CASSLDGGGAKEQYF TRBV7-9 TRBD2 TRBJ2-5
CASSFSRGIWGKEQFF TRBV7-2 - TRBJ2-1
CASSLEQGRRQPQHF TRBV7-8 TRBD1 TRBJ1-5
CASSQDGGEQFF TRBV11-1 - TRBJ2-1
CASSYQGFSTDTQYF TRBV6-5 - TRBJ2-3
CASSQWGRSASGANVLTF TRBV16 - TRBJ2-6
CASITNIRGGSTDTQYF TRBV6-4 TRBD2 TRBJ2-3
CASSAQGKNTEAFF TRBV6-1 TRBD1 TRBJ1-1
CAGNKQVSGNTIYF TRBV7-9 - TRBJ1-3
CASSPRDARYEQYF TRBV11-2 - TRBJ2-7